This TCR beta chain was sequenced for a study of identical twins. V shed 4 bases and J 9 bases; nucleotides not matched to a gene: 13. The CDR3 is made up of 16 amino acids. CDR1 and CDR2 (germline): KGHDR, SFDVKD. Using its own MiXCR run on the 5' RACE reads, TCRdb lists one record per CDR3 protein. The sample lists 510,000 or so distinct CDR3 sequences, nearly 15% occurring once. Study-wide results and limits: Monozygotic twins shared more out-of-frame TCR alpha than recombination models predicted.

This clonotype was recorded a few times. The antigen remains unidentified. In addition, the sample was reused for a study of yellow fever vaccine responses in identical twins.

This receptor was taken from a woman younger than 30 in good health. The V gene is TRBV24-1, the J gene TRBJ2-1; 8 positions agree with TRBD2. The specimen sequenced was CD4+ T cells sorted from blood. DNA of the CDR3: TGTGCCACCAGTGACCGACCGGGACTAGTACTTCGTGAGCAGTTCTTC. Its protein product is CATSDRPGLVLREQFF.